These T cell receptor beta chains were read from a single sample in a study of early T cells in non-severe SARS-CoV-2 infection. In TCRdb, the 5' RACE reads were re-called with MiXCR into one record per CDR3 protein. The sample includes over 90,000 distinct CDR3 sequences, approximately 12% of them seen just once. The sequencing here drew on whole blood, taken at baseline. The origin of the receptors is an adult who was a healthcare worker with PCR-confirmed SARS-CoV-2 infection or an uninfected control (not recorded which). CDR3s include the opening cysteine and the closing phenylalanine or tryptophan. Each record gives: CDR3 DNA, CDR3 protein, D gene, J gene, V gene, clone size. A D gene is named only where the DNA matches it firmly. Clone size is not always given. Where it is, it says once, few, many or a class for expanded clones.

TGTGCCAGCAGTAGCCCTAGAGGCGAGCAGTACTTC CASSSPRGEQYF . TRBJ2-7 TRBV12-3/TRBV12-4 many
TGTGCCAGCAGATTGACTAGCAGAAACACCGGGGAGCTGTTTTTT CASRLTSRNTGELFF TRBD2 TRBJ2-2 TRBV6-5 .
TGTGCCAGCAGATCGGGACAGGGAACGGCTGAAGCTTTCTTT CASRSGQGTAEAFF TRBD1 TRBJ1-1 TRBV12-3/TRBV12-4 few
TGTGCCAGCAGCGAGTCCCTCCTTCAGCCCCAGCATTTT CASSESLLQPQHF . TRBJ1-5 TRBV27 many
TGTGCCAGCAGTTTTCCCGGGGGGGGAACCAAAAACATTCAGTACTTC CASSFPGGGTKNIQYF TRBD2 TRBJ2-4 TRBV12-3/TRBV12-4 many
TGTGCCAGCAGCTCGGAGGGCACAGATACGCAGTATTTT CASSSEGTDTQYF . TRBJ2-3 TRBV5-5 few
TGTGCCAGCAGTTACTCCGGGGGGGGCGAGCAGTACTTC CASSYSGGGEQYF TRBD2 TRBJ2-7 TRBV6-6 few
TGCAGCGAACAGGGTAATGACTATGGCTACACCTTC CSEQGNDYGYTF . TRBJ1-2 TRBV29-1 few
TGCAGCGAGTGGACAGGGGAGGGCTACACCTTC CSEWTGEGYTF TRBD1 TRBJ1-2 TRBV29-1 few
TGTGCCAGCAGCTTAGAAGCAGGGTCCCACAATGAGCAGTTCTTC CASSLEAGSHNEQFF . TRBJ2-1 TRBV7-2 .
TGTGCCAGCAGCCTCAGGTACCAAGAGACCCAGTACTTC CASSLRYQETQYF . TRBJ2-5 TRBV3-1 many
TGTGCCATCAGTGAGTCCTTCATGTCGGGGGGCTCCTACGAGCAGTACTTC CAISESFMSGGSYEQYF TRBD2 TRBJ2-7 TRBV10-3 many
TGTGCCAGCAGTCAAGGACAGGGTGGGATATATGGCTACACCTTC CASSQGQGGIYGYTF TRBD1 TRBJ1-2 TRBV7-8 many
TGCAGTGCCAGCACAGGTTGGGCAGGGGTGGAGACCCAGTACTTC CSASTGWAGVETQYF . TRBJ2-5 TRBV20-1 many
TGTGCCAGCAGCCTCCGCACCGGGGAGCTGTTTTTT CASSLRTGELFF . TRBJ2-2 TRBV3-1 many
TGCGCCAGCAGTGAGTCCCCCAGGGGAGGGACTGAAGCTTTCTTT CASSESPRGGTEAFF . TRBJ1-1 TRBV10-1 many
TGCAGTGCTCCGCGGGACCGATCCTATGGCTACACCTTC CSAPRDRSYGYTF . TRBJ1-2 TRBV20-1 few
TGTGCCAGCAGATTAAAGCGGGTAGTTGTAGATACGCAGTATTTT CASRLKRVVVDTQYF . TRBJ2-3 TRBV6-1 few
TGTGCCAGCAGTCCCGGGACACGCACAGATACGCAGTATTTT CASSPGTRTDTQYF . TRBJ2-3 TRBV6-6 few
TGTGCCAGCAGTCTCGACAGCCTCATCACTGGAAACACCATATATTTT CASSLDSLITGNTIYF . TRBJ1-3 TRBV6-2/TRBV6-3 few
TGTGCCAGCAGCCAGGGCGTAAGTCGGAACACTGAAGCTTTCTTT CASSQGVSRNTEAFF . TRBJ1-1 TRBV14 few
TGTGCCAGCAGCAAAGCCATCCGGGACAGGCAGCGCTGGGGAGGGCATTTT CASSKAIRDRQRWGGHF . TRBJ1-5 TRBV21-1 few
TGTGCCAGCAGCCAACCCTCTTCGGGGCTAAGGGAGCTGTTTTTT CASSQPSSGLRELFF . TRBJ2-2 TRBV4-2 many